This T cell receptor (beta chain) emerged from a study of blood T cell repertoires in COVID-19. Study-level information: From the United States, Italy and Spain came samples of acute and convalescent COVID-19. Sample material is recorded as cDNA or gDNA derived from T cells, B-cell-depleted T cells, or PBMCs.

V lost 4 bases and J lost 0, with 9 bases in between. The V gene's germline CDR1 is SGHTA and CDR2 FQGNSA. The CDR3 runs to 14 residues. In the authors' methods: Reference gene primer amplification gave nucleated cell count estimates. Clones were sequenced by immunoSEQ multiplex PCR, and TCRdb holds only the in-frame ones, with some missing. The V and J calls and the clone size are those of that table, but D and trimming were determined from the DNA. The data contain 95,000 to 150,000 clones, around 76% of them singletons. Sequencing was carried out using peripheral blood. This sequence originates from a man between 60 and 75 years old with acute or convalescent COVID-19. The chain recombines TRBV7-2 with TRBJ1-1; a weak D match, TRBD1 (6 bases). The CDR3 coding sequence is TGTGCCAGCAGCTCCCACAGGGTGAACACTGAAGCTTTCTTT. It translates to CASSSHRVNTEAFF.